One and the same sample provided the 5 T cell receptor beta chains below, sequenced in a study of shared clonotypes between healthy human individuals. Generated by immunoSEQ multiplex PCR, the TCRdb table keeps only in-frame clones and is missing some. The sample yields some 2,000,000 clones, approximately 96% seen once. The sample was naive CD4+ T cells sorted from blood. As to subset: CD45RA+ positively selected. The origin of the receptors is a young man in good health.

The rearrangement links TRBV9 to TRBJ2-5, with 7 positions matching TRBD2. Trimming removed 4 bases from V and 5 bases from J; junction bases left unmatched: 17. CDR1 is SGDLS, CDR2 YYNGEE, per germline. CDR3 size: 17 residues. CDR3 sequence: CASSLTLGAGDAETQYF. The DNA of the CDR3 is TGTGCCAGCAGCCTCACCTTAGGCGCGGGAGATGCCGAGACCCAGTACTTC.

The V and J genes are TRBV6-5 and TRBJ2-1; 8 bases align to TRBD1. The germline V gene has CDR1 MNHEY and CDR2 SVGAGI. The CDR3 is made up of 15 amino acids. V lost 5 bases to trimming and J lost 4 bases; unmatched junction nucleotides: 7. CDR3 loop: CASSHRTGTYNEQFF. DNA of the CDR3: TGTGCCAGCAGTCACAGGACAGGGACTTACAATGAGCAGTTCTTC.

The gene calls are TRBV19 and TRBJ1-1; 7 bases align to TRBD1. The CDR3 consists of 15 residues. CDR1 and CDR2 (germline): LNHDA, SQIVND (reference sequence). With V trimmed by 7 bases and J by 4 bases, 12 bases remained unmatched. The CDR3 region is CASTQTDRLGTEAFF. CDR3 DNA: TGTGCCAGTACCCAAACGGACAGGCTGGGCACTGAAGCTTTCTTT.

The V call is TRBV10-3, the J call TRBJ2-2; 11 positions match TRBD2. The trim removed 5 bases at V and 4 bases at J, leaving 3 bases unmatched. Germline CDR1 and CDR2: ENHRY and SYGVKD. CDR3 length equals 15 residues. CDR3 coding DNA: TGTGCCATCAGTATAGCGGGAGGGGCCACCGGGGAGCTGTTTTTT. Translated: CAISIAGGATGELFF.

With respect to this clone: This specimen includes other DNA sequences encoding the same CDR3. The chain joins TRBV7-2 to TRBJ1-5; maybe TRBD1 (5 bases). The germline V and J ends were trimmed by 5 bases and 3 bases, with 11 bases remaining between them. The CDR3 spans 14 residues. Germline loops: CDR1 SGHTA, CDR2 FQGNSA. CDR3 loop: CASSPDSFNQPQHF. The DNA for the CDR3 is TGTGCCAGCAGCCCAGACAGCTTCAATCAGCCCCAGCATTTT.